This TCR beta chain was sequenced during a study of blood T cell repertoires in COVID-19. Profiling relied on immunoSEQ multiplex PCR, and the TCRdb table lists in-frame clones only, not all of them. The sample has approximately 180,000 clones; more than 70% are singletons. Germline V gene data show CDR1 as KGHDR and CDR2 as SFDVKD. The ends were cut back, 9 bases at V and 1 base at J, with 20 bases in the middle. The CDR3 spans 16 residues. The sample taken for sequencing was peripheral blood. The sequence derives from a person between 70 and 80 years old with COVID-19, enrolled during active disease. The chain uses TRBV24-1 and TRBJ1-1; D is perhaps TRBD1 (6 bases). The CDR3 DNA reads TGTGCCACCCGAACAGGGACATCAACTAGGAACACTGAAGCTTTCTTT. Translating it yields CATRTGTSTRNTEAFF.